These 18 T cell receptor beta chains came from one sample sequenced in a study of neoadjuvant anti-PD-1 for oral cavity cancer. Sequencing used immunoSEQ multiplex PCR; TCRdb keeps in-frame clones, though not all of them. The sample shows around 13,000 clones, roughly two thirds of them seen only once. Documented time point: after neoadjuvant nivolumab, at surgical resection. The material was PBMCs, obtained after nivolumab (anti-PD-1) treatment. The receptors derive from a person between 40 and 85 years old with oral cavity squamous cell carcinoma.

The chain joins TRBV30 to TRBJ2-3; D is unresolved. The length of the CDR3 is 12 residues. V shed 0 bases and J shed 7 bases, with 8 bases lying between them. Germline V lookup: CDR1 GTSNPN, CDR2 SVGIG (reference sequence). CDR3 DNA sequence: TGTGCCTGGAGTGTACTTACTAATACGCAGTATTTT. Translation: CAWSVLTNTQYF.

The chain recombines TRBV5-6 with TRBJ1-1; D perhaps matches TRBD1 (5 bases). The CDR3 length is 13 residues. Per germline, CDR1 SGHDT and CDR2 YYEEEE. The ends were cut back, 4 bases at V and 5 bases at J, with 12 bases in the middle. In DNA, the CDR3 is TGTGCCAGCAGCAGCGGGGGGAGGACTGAAGCTTTCTTT. Translation gives CASSSGGRTEAFF.

The rearrangement uses TRBV30 and TRBJ2-3; 12 nucleotides agree with TRBD2. CDR1 is GTSNPN and CDR2 is SVGIG in the germline V gene (reference sequence). There are 18 residues in the CDR3. The V gene end was trimmed by 2 bases and the J gene end by 1 base; junction bases not matched to a gene: 10. The CDR3 DNA reads as TGTGCCTGGAGTCCCACTAGCGGGAGGCCCGTAGGCACAGATACGCAGTATTTT. It translates to CAWSPTSGRPVGTDTQYF.

CDR3 protein: CAISESRTGTYEQYF. The CDR3 DNA is TGTGCCATCAGTGAGTCAAGGACAGGAACCTACGAGCAGTACTTC. The chain combines TRBV10-3 with TRBJ2-7, with 7 bases matching TRBD1. V lost 0 bases and J lost 2; bases outside the gene matches: 4. This CDR3 has 15 residues. The V gene's germline CDR1 is ENHRY and CDR2 SYGVKD.

This clone came up a few times. The gene calls are TRBV4-1 and TRBJ1-5, with D perhaps TRBD1 (6 bases). Germline V gives CDR1 MGHRA, CDR2 YSYEKL. The V end was cut by 0 bases, the J end by 2 bases, with 11 bases between. The length of the CDR3 is 16 residues. The CDR3 nucleotides are TGCGCCAGCAGCCAAGATGGGGGGCAGGGCAATCAGCCCCAGCATTTT. Its translation is CASSQDGGQGNQPQHF.

This sequence joins TRBV6-1 and TRBJ2-7, with 10 bases matching TRBD1. The CDR3 has 15 residues. The V segment lost 8 bases and the J segment 1 base; nucleotides outside the gene matches: 8. In germline, CDR1 is MNHNS, CDR2 SASEGT. For the CDR3, the DNA is TGTGCCAGCTGCGACAGGGGGCTTGTTTCCTACGAGCAGTACTTC. Translation gives CASCDRGLVSYEQYF.

This clone was picked up a small number of times. This chain joins TRBV19 and TRBJ2-1; D is perhaps TRBD2 (5 bases). The CDR3 has 15 residues. V was clipped by 6 bases and J by 9 bases, with 21 bases between them. The germline V gene has CDR1 LNHDA and CDR2 SQIVND (reference sequence). Here the CDR3 DNA reads TGTGCCAGTAGGCCTCATATACCGGGGTTGGGTGAGCAGTTCTTC. Translating it yields CASRPHIPGLGEQFF.

This chain links TRBV6-5 with TRBJ1-2; D might be TRBD1 (6 bases). V gave up 10 bases and J gave up 8 bases, with 17 bases separating them. Germline CDR1 and CDR2: MNHEY and SVGAGI. CDR3 length equals 12 residues. The CDR3 spells CATGGRGRGYTF. In DNA form, the CDR3 reads TGTGCCACGGGGGGCAGGGGCCGCGGCTACACCTTC.

This clone appeared a few times. This chain uses TRBV19 with TRBJ2-7, with 8 bases fitting TRBD1. Germline loops: CDR1 LNHDA, CDR2 SQIVND (reference sequence). The CDR3 length is 14 residues. Trimming cost V 2 bases and J 4 bases; bases outside gene matches: 4. CDR3 protein: CASSIQGAAYEQYF. The DNA for the CDR3 is TGTGCCAGTAGTATACAGGGGGCGGCGTACGAGCAGTACTTC.

This clone was counted a single time. In DNA form, the CDR3 reads TGCGCCAGCAGCTCGGGACAGGGGACTTCCTTTAGCTCCTACAATGAGCAGTTCTTC. Translated, it gives CASSSGQGTSFSSYNEQFF. The V and J genes are TRBV5-1 and TRBJ2-1, with TRBD1 matching 10 bases. Trimming cost V 3 bases and J 0 bases; bases outside gene matches: 12. The CDR3 has 19 residues. Germline V CDR1 and CDR2: SGHRS, YFSETQ.

The V and J genes are TRBV19 and TRBJ2-7; 7 bases match TRBD2. The CDR3 spans 15 residues. The trim removed 6 bases at V and 2 bases at J, leaving 10 bases unmatched. Per germline, CDR1 LNHDA and CDR2 SQIVND (reference sequence). CDR3 DNA sequence: TGTGCCAGTAGCTCCGGTGCTAGCGGCACCTACGAGCAGTACTTC. It codes for CASSSGASGTYEQYF.

This clone has more than one count but fewer than ten. The chain recombines TRBV19 with TRBJ2-7; 15 bases match TRBD2. The CDR3 contains 15 residues. Germline trimming cut 5 bases from V and 5 bases from J; bases unmatched to any gene: 4. CDR1 and CDR2 from the germline V gene are LNHDA and SQIVND (reference sequence). The CDR3 nucleotides read TGTGCCAGTAGTCCGGGACTAGCGGGAGGTGACGAGCAGTACTTC. This codes for CASSPGLAGGDEQYF.

This clone was seen a handful of times. CDR3 amino acids: CAWSPDLAGGPSSYEQYF. CDR3 nucleotides: TGTGCCTGGAGTCCCGATCTAGCGGGAGGGCCGAGCTCCTACGAGCAGTACTTC. The chain links TRBV30 to TRBJ2-7; the match to TRBD2 covers 12 bases. There are 18 residues in the CDR3. Germline CDR1 reads GTSNPN; CDR2 reads SVGIG (reference sequence). After removal of 2 bases from V and 0 bases from J, the junction contained 11 bases not matched to a gene. Full variable domain (outside the CDR3, taken from reference TRBV30 and TRBJ2-7): SQTIHQWPATLVQPVGSPLSLECTVEGTSNPNLYWYRQAAGRGLQLLFYSVGIGQISSEVPQNLSASRPQDRQFILSSKKLLLSDSGFYLCAWSPDLAGGPSSYEQYFGPGTRLTVT.

This chain connects TRBV11-2 to TRBJ2-2; D may match TRBD1 or TRBD2 (5 bases each). The CDR3 has 17 residues. With 5 bases removed from V and 4 bases from J, the gap between germline ends came to 20 bases. In germline, CDR1 is SGHAT, CDR2 FQNNGV. The CDR3 nucleotides read TGTGCCAGCAGCCGAGTGCTTACTAGGGGTGGCACCGGGGAGCTGTTTTTT. Residues: CASSRVLTRGGTGELFF.

The chain is built from TRBV11-2 and TRBJ2-3, with 7 positions matching TRBD1. CDR1 is SGHAT, CDR2 FQNNGV, per germline. The V gene end was trimmed by 1 base and the J gene end by 4 bases; junction bases not matched to a gene: 5. This CDR3 has 15 residues. CDR3 protein: CASSLVDRAPDTQYF. CDR3 coding DNA: TGTGCCAGCAGCTTAGTCGACAGGGCTCCAGATACGCAGTATTTT.

The chain is built from TRBV2 and TRBJ2-7, with D tentatively TRBD1 or TRBD2 (5 bases each). This CDR3 contains 14 residues. The germline V gene encodes CDR1 SNHLY and CDR2 FYNNEI. Trimming took off 10 bases at V and 3 bases at J, with 19 bases between the two ends. CDR3 in amino acids: CATNTQGDLYEQYF. CDR3 coding DNA: TGTGCCACCAACACCCAGGGAGACCTCTACGAGCAGTACTTC.

The chain uses TRBV5-1 and TRBJ2-7, with D possibly being TRBD2 (6 bases). The germline CDR1 and CDR2 sequences are SGHRS and YFSETQ. The CDR3 covers 15 residues. The V end was cut by 0 bases, the J end by 3 bases, with 13 bases between. The CDR3 region is CASSLGDQGGYEQYF. CDR3 DNA sequence: TGCGCCAGCAGCTTGGGGGACCAGGGAGGCTACGAGCAGTACTTC.

This chain connects TRBV15 to TRBJ1-3, with D maybe TRBD1 (5 bases). The CDR3 consists of 17 residues. Germline assignment: CDR1 LNHNV and CDR2 YYDKDF (reference sequence). The germline V and J ends were trimmed by 0 bases and 0 bases, with 12 bases remaining between them. The CDR3 DNA follows: TGTGCCACCAGCAGAGATCGGGGCGGAGACTCTGGAAACACCATATATTTT. As protein: CATSRDRGGDSGNTIYF.